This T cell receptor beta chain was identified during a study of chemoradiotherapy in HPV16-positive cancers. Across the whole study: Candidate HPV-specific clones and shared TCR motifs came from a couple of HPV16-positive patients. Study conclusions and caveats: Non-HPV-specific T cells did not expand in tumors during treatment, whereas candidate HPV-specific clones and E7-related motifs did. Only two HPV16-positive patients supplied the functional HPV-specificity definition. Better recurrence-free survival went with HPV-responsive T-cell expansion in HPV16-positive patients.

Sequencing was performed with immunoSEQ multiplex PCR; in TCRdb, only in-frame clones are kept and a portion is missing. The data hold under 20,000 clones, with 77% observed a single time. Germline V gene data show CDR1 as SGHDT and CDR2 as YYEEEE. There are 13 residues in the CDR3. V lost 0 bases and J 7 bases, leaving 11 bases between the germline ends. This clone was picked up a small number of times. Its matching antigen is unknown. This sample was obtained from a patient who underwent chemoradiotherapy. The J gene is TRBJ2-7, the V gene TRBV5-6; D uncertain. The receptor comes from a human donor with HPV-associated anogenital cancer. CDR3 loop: CASSLDPSWEQYF. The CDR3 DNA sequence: TGTGCCAGCAGCTTGGATCCGTCGTGGGAGCAGTACTTC. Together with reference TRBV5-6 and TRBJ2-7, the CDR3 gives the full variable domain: DAGVTQSPTHLIKTRGQQVTLRCSPKSGHDTVSWYQQALGQGPQFIFQYYEEEERQRGNFPDRFSGHQFPNYSSELNVNALLLGDSALYLCASSLDPSWEQYFGPGTRLTVT.